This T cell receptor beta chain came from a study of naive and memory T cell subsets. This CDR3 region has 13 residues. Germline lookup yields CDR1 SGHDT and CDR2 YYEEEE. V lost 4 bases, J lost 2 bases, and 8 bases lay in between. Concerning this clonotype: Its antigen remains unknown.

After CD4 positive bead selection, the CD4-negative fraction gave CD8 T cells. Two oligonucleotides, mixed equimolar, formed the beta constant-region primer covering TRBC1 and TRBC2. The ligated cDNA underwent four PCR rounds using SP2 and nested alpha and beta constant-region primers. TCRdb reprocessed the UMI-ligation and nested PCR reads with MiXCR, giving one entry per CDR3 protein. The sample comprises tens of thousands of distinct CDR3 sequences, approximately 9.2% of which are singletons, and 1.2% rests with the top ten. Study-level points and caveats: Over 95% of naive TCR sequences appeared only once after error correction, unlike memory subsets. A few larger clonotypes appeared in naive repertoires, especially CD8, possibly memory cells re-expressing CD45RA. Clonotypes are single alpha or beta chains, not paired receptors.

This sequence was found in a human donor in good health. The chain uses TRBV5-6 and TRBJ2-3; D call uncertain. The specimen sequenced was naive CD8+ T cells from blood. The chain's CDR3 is CASSADHTDTQYF. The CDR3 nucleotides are TGTGCCAGCAGCGCAGACCACACAGATACGCAGTATTTT.